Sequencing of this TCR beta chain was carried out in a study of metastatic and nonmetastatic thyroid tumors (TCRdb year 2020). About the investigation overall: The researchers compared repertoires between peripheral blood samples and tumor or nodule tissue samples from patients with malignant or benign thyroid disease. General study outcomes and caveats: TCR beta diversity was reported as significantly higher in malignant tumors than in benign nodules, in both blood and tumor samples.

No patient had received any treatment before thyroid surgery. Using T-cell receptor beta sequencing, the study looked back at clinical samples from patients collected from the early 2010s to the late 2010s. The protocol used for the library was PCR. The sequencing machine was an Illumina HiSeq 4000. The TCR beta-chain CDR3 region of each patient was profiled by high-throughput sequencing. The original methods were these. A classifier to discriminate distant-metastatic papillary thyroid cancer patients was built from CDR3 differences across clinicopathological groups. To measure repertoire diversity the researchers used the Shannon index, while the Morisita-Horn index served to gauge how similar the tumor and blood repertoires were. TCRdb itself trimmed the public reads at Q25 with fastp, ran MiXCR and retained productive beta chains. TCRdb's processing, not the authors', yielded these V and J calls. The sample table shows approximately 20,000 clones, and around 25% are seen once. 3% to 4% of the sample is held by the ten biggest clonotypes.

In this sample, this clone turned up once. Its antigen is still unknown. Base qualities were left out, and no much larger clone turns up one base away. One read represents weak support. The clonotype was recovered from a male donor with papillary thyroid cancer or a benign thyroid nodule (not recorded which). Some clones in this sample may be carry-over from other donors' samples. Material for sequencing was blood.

The CDR3 region has the sequence CSARDLVKQGGRPQHF. The nucleotide sequence is TGCAGTGCTAGAGATCTCGTCAAACAGGGGGGGCGGCCCCAGCATTTT. The chain uses TRBV20-1 and TRBJ1-5, with 8 central nucleotides matching TRBD1. Counted from cysteine to phenylalanine, this CDR3 has 16 amino acids. CDR3 DNA is the only sequence kept; it has 48 bases, read in frame from the first base. Reading the germline V gene (reference sequence) gives CDR1 DFQATT and CDR2 SNEGSKA. From V the trimming removes 0 bases and from J it removes 9 bases, while the gene matches leave 13 bases of the junction unaccounted for.